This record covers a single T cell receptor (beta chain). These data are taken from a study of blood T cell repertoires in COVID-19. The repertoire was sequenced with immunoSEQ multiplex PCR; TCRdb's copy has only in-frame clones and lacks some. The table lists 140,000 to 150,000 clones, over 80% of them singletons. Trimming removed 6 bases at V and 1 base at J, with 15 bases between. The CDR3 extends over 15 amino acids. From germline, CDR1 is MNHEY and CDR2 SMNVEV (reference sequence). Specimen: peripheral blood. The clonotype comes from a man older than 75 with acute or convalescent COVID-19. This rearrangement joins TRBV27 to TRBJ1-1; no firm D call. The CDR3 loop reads CASSLYGVKNTEAFF. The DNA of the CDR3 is TGTGCCAGCAGCCTATACGGAGTAAAGAACACTGAAGCTTTCTTT.